This T cell receptor (beta chain) originates from a study of CD8 T cells in ankylosing spondylitis. Findings and caveats of the study: Ankylosing spondylitis blood appeared to carry a characteristic TCR beta motif of several highly homologous variants.

This clonotype was recorded at least ten times. The target antigen is unknown. The V gene lost 6 bases and the J gene lost 5 bases, with 13 bases spanning the gap. The CDR3 length is 12 residues. CDR1 is DFQATT and CDR2 is SNEGSKA in the germline V gene (reference sequence). Libraries for TCR beta were made by quantitative 5'-RACE with molecular barcodes. MiXCR, applied by TCRdb to the 5' RACE reads, yields one record per CDR3 protein. This table holds roughly 700,000 distinct CDR3 sequences, around 19% found once. This receptor was obtained from a male donor with ankylosing spondylitis. Sequenced material: blood, either unsorted or a sorted T cell fraction (not recorded which). J is TRBJ1-1 and V is TRBV20-1, with D perhaps matching TRBD1 (6 bases). The CDR3 sequence is CSAHRVGTEAFF. In nucleotides, the CDR3 is TGCAGTGCCCACAGGGTAGGGACTGAAGCTTTCTTT.